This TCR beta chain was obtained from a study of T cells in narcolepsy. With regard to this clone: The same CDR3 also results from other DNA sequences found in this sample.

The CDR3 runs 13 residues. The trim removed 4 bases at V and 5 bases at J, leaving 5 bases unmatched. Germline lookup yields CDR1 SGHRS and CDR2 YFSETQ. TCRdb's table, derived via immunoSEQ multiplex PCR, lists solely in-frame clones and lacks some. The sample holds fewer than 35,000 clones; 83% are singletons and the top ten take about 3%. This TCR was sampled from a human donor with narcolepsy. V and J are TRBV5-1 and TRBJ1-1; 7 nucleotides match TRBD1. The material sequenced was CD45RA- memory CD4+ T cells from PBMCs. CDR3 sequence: CASSRQGGTEAFF. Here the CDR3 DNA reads TGCGCCAGCAGCAGACAGGGTGGGACTGAAGCTTTCTTT. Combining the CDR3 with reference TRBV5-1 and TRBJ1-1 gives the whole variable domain KAGVTQTPRYLIKTRGQQVTLSCSPISGHRSVSWYQQTPGQGLQFLFEYFSETQRNKGNFPGRFSGRQFSNSRSEMNVSTLELGDSALYLCASSRQGGTEAFFGQGTRLTVV.